The clone carrying this T cell receptor beta chain was seen a handful of times. Antigen specificity is unknown. These data are taken from a study of identical twins. General study points: Conclusions were drawn cross-sectionally by statistical analysis, without following the same donors. Possibly, invariant MAIT and iNKT cells partly confounded zero-insertion analyses.

Germline CDR1 and CDR2: SGHRS and YFSETQ. The CDR3 runs to 16 residues. Trimming removed 1 base at V and 1 base at J, with 14 bases between. Template switching, a step in the protocol, added a universal primer site, and cDNA carried unique molecular identifiers. MiXCR, applied by TCRdb to the 5' RACE reads, yields one record per CDR3 protein. The table records about 240,000 distinct CDR3 sequences, roughly a tenth of them present only once. Every donor was a healthy Caucasian. The chain joins TRBV5-1 to TRBJ2-5, with D possibly TRBD2 on 6 matching bases. This receptor was identified in a man in his fifties or sixties in good health. The sequenced sample consisted of memory T cells sorted from blood. The CDR3 nucleotides read TGCGCCAGCAGCTTGCAACTAGCAACAGGCCAAGAGACCCAGTACTTC. Amino acid sequence: CASSLQLATGQETQYF.